The source of this T cell receptor beta chain is a study of T cells after yellow fever vaccination. TCRdb analysed the 5' RACE reads with MiXCR anew, one entry per CDR3 protein. This sample carries around 320,000 distinct CDR3 sequences, 9.5% to 12% of them seen once, and the ten largest clones take under 4%. V was clipped by 1 base and J by 5 bases, with 14 bases between them. Germline-derived CDR1 and CDR2 are SGHTA and FQGNSA. This CDR3 spans 16 amino acids. V gene TRBV7-2 combines with J gene TRBJ2-2, with D perhaps TRBD2 (5 bases). Specimen: CD4+ T cells sorted from PBMCs, collected 45 days after the yellow fever booster vaccination. The receptor was derived from a man between 18 and 35 years old who received the YFV17D yellow fever vaccine. The CDR3: CASSLGRLDLTGELFF. For the CDR3, the DNA is TGTGCCAGCAGCTTAGGGAGGCTTGACTTGACCGGGGAGCTGTTTTTT.